This TCR beta chain was recovered during a study of blood T cell repertoires in COVID-19. Background on the study: Both acute and convalescent COVID-19 samples were obtained from the United States, Italy and Spain.

Original methodology: The authors estimated nucleated cell counts from reference gene primer amplification. Sequencing used immunoSEQ multiplex PCR; TCRdb keeps in-frame clones, though not all of them. The V and J calls and the clone size are those of that table, but D and trimming were determined from the DNA. The sample shows approximately 47,000 clones, around nine tenths of them seen only once. Germline-derived CDR1 and CDR2 are MNHEY and SMNVEV (reference sequence). This CDR3 is built from 14 residues. The J segment lost 4 bases and the V segment lost 6 bases, leaving 6 bases of the junction unmatched.

This TCR derives from a man between 70 and 80 years old with active COVID-19. Sequencing used peripheral blood. The chain joins TRBV27 to TRBJ2-7, with 10 bases identical to TRBD1. CDR3 sequence: CASSIRQGAYEQYF. In nucleotides, the CDR3 is TGTGCCAGCAGCATCCGACAGGGGGCTTACGAGCAGTACTTC.